The 25 T cell receptor beta chains below all came from one sample that was sequenced in a study of blood T cell repertoires in COVID-19. Assay: immunoSEQ multiplex PCR; the TCRdb copy retains only in-frame clones and omits some. The table lists some 700,000 clones, over 80% of them singletons. Sequences were obtained from peripheral blood. The receptor source for this set is a woman aged 18 to 35 with acute or convalescent COVID-19.

The chain uses TRBV7-2 and TRBJ1-2; the D is unclear. V lost 3 bases and J lost 1, with 12 bases in between. Germline values: CDR1 SGHTA, CDR2 FQGNSA. The CDR3 sequence is 15 residues long. The CDR3 bases are TGTGCCAGCAGCTTTAGGCAGGCCCTTAACTATGGCTACACCTTC. Protein: CASSFRQALNYGYTF.

The chain combines TRBV6-5 with TRBJ2-2, with D possibly matching TRBD1 (6 bases). Germline V gives CDR1 MNHEY, CDR2 SVGAGI. Deletions cut 2 bases from V and 0 bases from J, with 10 bases between. This CDR3 comprises 16 residues. CDR3 in DNA: TGTGCCAGCAGTTACACCGGGACAACGAACACCGGGGAGCTGTTTTTT. Translated: CASSYTGTTNTGELFF.

This clone appeared a single time. The chain couples TRBV10-2 to TRBJ1-5; TRBD1 agrees at 10 bases. The CDR3 runs 14 residues. Germline V gene data show CDR1 as WSHSY and CDR2 as SAAADI. The V segment lost 4 bases and the J segment 7 bases; nucleotides outside the gene matches: 4. The CDR3, as DNA: TGCGCCAGCAGTGTGACAGGGGGCGGGCAGCCCCAGCATTTT. It codes for CASSVTGGGQPQHF.

The rearrangement uses TRBV29-1 and TRBJ1-1; 11 bases align to TRBD1. CDR3 length: 15 residues. Germline V gene lookup returns CDR1 SQVTM and CDR2 ANQGSEA. V dropped 1 base and J dropped 5; count of bases not matched to a gene: 6. The CDR3 spells CSVEGTGGAKTEAFF. The CDR3 DNA sequence: TGCAGCGTTGAAGGGACAGGGGGCGCCAAGACTGAAGCTTTCTTT.

This clone was detected a few times. The V and J genes are TRBV6-4 and TRBJ2-3; 7 positions match TRBD2. This CDR3 is 15 amino acids long. The V gene's germline CDR1 is MRHNA and CDR2 SNTAGT. J lost 2 bases, V lost 0 bases, and 2 bases had no gene match. Written as DNA, the CDR3 is TGTGCCAGCAGTGACTCCAGCGGGGCCACAGATACGCAGTATTTT. This codes for CASSDSSGATDTQYF.

The J gene is TRBJ2-2, the V gene TRBV5-1; the match to TRBD2 covers 8 bases. Germline values: CDR1 SGHRS, CDR2 YFSETQ. This CDR3 region has 15 residues. Trimming at V came to 4 bases and at J to 2 bases, leaving 4 bases not matched to a gene. Here the CDR3 DNA reads TGCGCCAGCAGCCCCGGGGGGGCCAACACCGGGGAGCTGTTTTTT. It codes for CASSPGGANTGELFF.

J is TRBJ1-4 and V is TRBV19; no clear D. There are 15 residues in the CDR3. Trimming shortened V by 4 bases and J by 0 bases, and 9 bases separated the two germline ends. Germline lookup yields CDR1 LNHDA and CDR2 SQIVND (reference sequence). The CDR3 loop reads CASSKRTATNEKLFF. The CDR3 nucleotides read TGTGCCAGTAGTAAGCGGACTGCAACTAATGAAAAACTGTTTTTT.

V is TRBV6-2 or TRBV6-3 and J is TRBJ2-7; 8 nucleotides match TRBD2. Germline V gives CDR1 MNHEY, CDR2 SVGEGT. This CDR3 contains 14 residues. Trimming cost V 6 bases and J 2 bases; bases outside gene matches: 6. This CDR3 is CASSIRGGPYEQYF. For the CDR3, the DNA is TGTGCCAGCAGCATCCGGGGGGGACCCTACGAGCAGTACTTC.

The J gene is TRBJ1-1, the V gene TRBV12-3 or TRBV12-4; D gene ambiguous. The V end lost 0 bases, the J end lost 7 bases, and 9 bases lay between the germline ends. This CDR3 region has 13 residues. CDR3 protein: CASSLARGVEAFF. The DNA for the CDR3 is TGTGCCAGCAGTTTAGCGCGCGGGGTTGAAGCTTTCTTT.

This clone was recorded once. This chain links TRBV4-3 with TRBJ1-2; D is uncertain. The CDR3 sequence is 13 residues long. Trimming pared 1 base from V and 7 bases from J, leaving 10 bases between. CDR1 is LGHNA and CDR2 is YSLEER in the germline V gene. For the CDR3, the DNA is TGCGCCAGCAGCCAAGCCTTCGGGGTTGGCTACACCTTC. This translates into CASSQAFGVGYTF.

The chain links TRBV7-9 to TRBJ1-2; 9 nucleotides match TRBD1. CDR1 and CDR2 from the germline V gene are SEHNR and FQNEAQ (reference sequence). V trimming: 7 bases; J trimming: 7 bases; junction bases outside the gene matches: 7. This CDR3 comprises 13 residues. The CDR3 DNA reads TGTGCCAGCACCCAACAGGGGGCTGGTGGCTACACCTTC. Translation: CASTQQGAGGYTF.

The gene calls are TRBV5-1 and TRBJ2-7; D is possibly TRBD1 (5 bases). The ends were cut back, 2 bases at V and 4 bases at J, with 13 bases in the middle. The CDR3 spans 14 residues. Germline V gene data show CDR1 as SGHRS and CDR2 as YFSETQ. CDR3 sequence (DNA): TGCGCCAGCAGCTTTGGGGCTCCCCGGTACGAGCAGTACTTC. This codes for CASSFGAPRYEQYF.

The V call is TRBV30, the J call TRBJ1-5; D perhaps matches TRBD1 (6 bases). This CDR3 has 14 residues. Trimming cost V 3 bases and J 5 bases, with 14 bases left between them. Germline V gene lookup returns CDR1 GTSNPN and CDR2 SVGIG (reference sequence). CDR3 sequence (DNA): TGTGCCTGGAGCGAGACAGGTCCCCATCAGCCCCAGCATTTT. Protein: CAWSETGPHQPQHF.

The chain is built from TRBV5-1 and TRBJ2-5, with 7 bases fitting TRBD1. The ends lost 7 bases at V and 4 bases at J; junction bases unmatched: 10. In germline, CDR1 is SGHRS, CDR2 YFSETQ. This CDR3 has 14 amino acids. The CDR3 sequence is CASRGQVSSETQYF. The CDR3 nucleotides read TGCGCCAGCCGCGGACAGGTCTCATCAGAGACCCAGTACTTC.

The CDR3 loop is CASSARQVETKPPLHF. The CDR3 nucleotides read TGTGCCAGCAGCGCCCGACAGGTCGAGACCAAACCTCCCCTCCACTTT. The rearrangement joins TRBV7-2 to TRBJ1-6; weak D call: TRBD1 (6 bases). This CDR3 contains 16 residues. The germline CDR1 and CDR2 sequences are SGHTA and FQGNSA. V dropped 5 bases and J dropped 13 bases, with 24 bases sitting between them.

The chain joins TRBV6-5 to TRBJ1-2; D might be TRBD1 (6 bases). CDR3 length equals 15 residues. Trimming stripped 5 bases from V and 4 bases from J, with 17 bases between. The V gene's germline CDR1 is MNHEY and CDR2 SVGAGI. In DNA, the CDR3 is TGTGCCAGCAGTAGTCGGCAGGGGATGGCCTATGGCTACACCTTC. Its translation: CASSSRQGMAYGYTF.

V is TRBV24-1 and J is TRBJ2-4, with 8 bases lining up with TRBD1. Germline V CDR1 and CDR2: KGHDR, SFDVKD. Losses at the gene ends were 6 bases for V and 4 bases for J; bases not matched to a gene: 7. The CDR3 length is 15 residues. The CDR3 protein is CATSSWTGSKNIQYF. CDR3 bases: TGTGCCACCAGTTCCTGGACAGGGTCTAAAAACATTCAGTACTTC.

The J gene is TRBJ2-3, the V gene TRBV29-1, with D possibly TRBD1 on 5 matching bases. Trimming removed 2 bases from V and 7 bases from J, with 13 bases in between. The CDR3 spans 13 residues. Germline CDR1 is SQVTM and CDR2 is ANQGSEA. DNA of the CDR3: TGCAGCGTTGAACAACAGGAACTAAATACGCAGTATTTT. Its translation is CSVEQQELNTQYF.

The rearrangement joins TRBV18 to TRBJ1-5; TRBD1 agrees at 7 bases. CDR1 is KGHSH, CDR2 LQKENI, per germline. This CDR3 spans 15 amino acids. V was pared by 5 bases and J by 4 bases, with 8 bases of the junction left unmatched. In nucleotides, the CDR3 is TGTGCCAGCTCAGGCCGGGACAGCGGGAATCAGCCCCAGCATTTT. Protein sequence: CASSGRDSGNQPQHF.

About this clone itself: The germline gene is not matched at one end of the junction; a read error may be the cause. The rearrangement uses TRBV11-1 and TRBJ2-3; 7 nucleotides line up with TRBD1. The CDR3 is 15 amino acids. Germline lookup yields CDR1 SGHAT and CDR2 FQDESV (reference sequence). The CDR3 spells CASSLEGGRTGTQYF. In DNA, the CDR3 is TGTGCCAGCAGCTTAGAAGGGGGCCGGACAGGTACGCAGTATTTT.

The sample holds one count of this clone. This chain uses TRBV25-1 with TRBJ1-2; tentatively, D is TRBD1 (5 bases). V was pared by 0 bases and J by 4 bases, with 9 bases between. CDR1 is MGHDK and CDR2 is SYGVNS in the germline V gene. This CDR3 has 14 amino acids. The DNA for the CDR3 is TGTGCCAGCAGTGAATACCAGACAGTCTATGGCTACACCTTC. Encoded protein: CASSEYQTVYGYTF.

The genes are TRBV18 and TRBJ1-2; the D is unclear. The V gene lost 2 bases and the J gene lost 4 bases, with 14 bases spanning the gap. Germline V lookup: CDR1 KGHSH, CDR2 LQKENI. CDR3 length: 15 residues. The CDR3 sequence is CASSPVAEGGYGYTF. CDR3 DNA sequence: TGTGCCAGCTCACCAGTGGCAGAGGGTGGCTATGGCTACACCTTC.

The J gene is TRBJ1-1, the V gene TRBV11-1; D is unresolved. V shed 3 bases and J shed 1 base, with 9 bases lying between them. The germline CDR1 and CDR2 sequences are SGHAT and FQDESV (reference sequence). CDR3 length: 14 residues. This chain's CDR3 is CASSFRAGNTEAFF. CDR3 bases: TGTGCCAGCAGCTTTAGAGCGGGGAACACTGAAGCTTTCTTT.

The rearrangement links TRBV19 to TRBJ2-3, with D tentatively TRBD2 (5 bases). The CDR3 loop spans 13 amino acids. The ends were cut back, 5 bases at V and 1 base at J, with 7 bases in the middle. Germline-derived CDR1 and CDR2 are LNHDA and SQIVND (reference sequence). The CDR3 is CASSHGGTDTQYF. For the CDR3, the DNA is TGTGCCAGTAGTCACGGGGGCACAGATACGCAGTATTTT.

In DNA, the CDR3 is TGTGCCAGCAGTGAATCCCCCTCGTGGGGGGGCAGTAGGGAAACGCAGTATTTT. It translates to CASSESPSWGGSRETQYF. The gene calls are TRBV25-1 and TRBJ2-3, with a weak D call TRBD2 (7 bases). CDR1 MGHDK and CDR2 SYGVNS come from the germline V gene. The length of the CDR3 is 18 residues. Trimming removed 1 base from V and 9 bases from J, with 26 bases in between.